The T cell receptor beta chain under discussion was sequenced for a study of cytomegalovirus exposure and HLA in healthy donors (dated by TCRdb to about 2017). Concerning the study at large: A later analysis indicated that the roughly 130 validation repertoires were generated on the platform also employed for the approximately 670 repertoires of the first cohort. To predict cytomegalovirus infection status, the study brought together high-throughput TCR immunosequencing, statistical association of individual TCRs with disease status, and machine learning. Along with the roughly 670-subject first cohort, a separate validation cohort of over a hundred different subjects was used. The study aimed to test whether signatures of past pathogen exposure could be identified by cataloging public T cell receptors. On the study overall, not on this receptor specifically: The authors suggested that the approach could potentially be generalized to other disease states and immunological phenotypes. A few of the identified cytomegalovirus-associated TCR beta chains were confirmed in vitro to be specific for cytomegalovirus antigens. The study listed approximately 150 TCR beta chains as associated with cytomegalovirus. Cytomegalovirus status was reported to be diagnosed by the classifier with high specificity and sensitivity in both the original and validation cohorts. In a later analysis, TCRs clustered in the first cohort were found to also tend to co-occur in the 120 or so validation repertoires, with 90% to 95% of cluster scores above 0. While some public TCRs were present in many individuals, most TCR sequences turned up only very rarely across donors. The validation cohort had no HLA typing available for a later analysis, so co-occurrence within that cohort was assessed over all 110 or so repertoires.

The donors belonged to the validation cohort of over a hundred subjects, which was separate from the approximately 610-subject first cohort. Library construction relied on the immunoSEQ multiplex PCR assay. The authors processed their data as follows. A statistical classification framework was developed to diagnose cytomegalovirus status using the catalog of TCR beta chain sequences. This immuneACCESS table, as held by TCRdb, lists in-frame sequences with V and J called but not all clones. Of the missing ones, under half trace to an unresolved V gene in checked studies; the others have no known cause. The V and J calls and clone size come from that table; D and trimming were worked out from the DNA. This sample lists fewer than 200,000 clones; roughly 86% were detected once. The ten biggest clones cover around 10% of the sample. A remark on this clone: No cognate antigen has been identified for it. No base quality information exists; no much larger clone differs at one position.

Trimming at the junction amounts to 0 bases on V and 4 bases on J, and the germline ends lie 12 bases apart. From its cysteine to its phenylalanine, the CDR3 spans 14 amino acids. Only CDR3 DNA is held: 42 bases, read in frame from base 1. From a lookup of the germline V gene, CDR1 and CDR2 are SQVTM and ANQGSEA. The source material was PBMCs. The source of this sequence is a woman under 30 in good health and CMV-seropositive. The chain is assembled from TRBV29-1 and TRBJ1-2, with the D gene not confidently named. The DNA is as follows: TGCAGCGTTGAAGATTTCGGGTCCCCCTATGGCTACACCTTC. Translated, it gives CSVEDFGSPYGYTF.